This T cell receptor (beta chain) was recorded in a study of blood T cell repertoires in COVID-19. Study-level background: COVID-19 samples collected from the United States, Italy and Spain covered acute and convalescent phases. Sample material is recorded as cDNA or gDNA derived from T cells, B-cell-depleted T cells, or PBMCs.

Original handling: Amplification of reference gene primers was used by the study to estimate nucleated cell counts. Sequencing was performed with immunoSEQ multiplex PCR; in TCRdb, only in-frame clones are kept and a portion is missing. Clone size and the V and J calls come from that table; the DNA yielded D and trimming. The sample holds 50,000 to 75,000 clones, about nine tenths seen once. Trimming removed 10 bases at V and 4 bases at J, with 21 bases between. The CDR3 is made up of 15 amino acids. The germline gives CDR1 SGHTS, CDR2 YDEGEE. This sequence was found in a human donor in a cohort sampled during active COVID-19. The chain links TRBV5-8 to TRBJ2-1, with D tentatively TRBD1 (6 bases). Material for sequencing was peripheral blood. The CDR3 DNA reads as TGTGCCTGCAACCGAGCGTTAGGGACATACAATGAGCAGTTCTTC. Its translation: CACNRALGTYNEQFF.